This T cell receptor beta chain is drawn from a study of T cell repertoires in cytomegalovirus infection. Study context: Signatures in public TCR beta sequences pointed to both CMV infection and matching HLA type.

Regarding the study as a whole: Public TCR beta family frequency separated CMV-and-HLA carriers, including in an independent cohort. HLA-C-restricted CMV-specific TCR beta clonotypes prevailed in the ex vivo response.

From germline, CDR1 is MDHEN and CDR2 SYDVKM. The CDR3 has 16 amino acids. The V gene lost 1 base and the J gene lost 5 bases, with 15 bases spanning the gap. TCRdb called the reads again in MiXCR, with one record for every CDR3 protein. The data show more than 200,000 distinct CDR3 sequences, 9.1% seen once. This clonotype was seen many times. Its specificity is unknown. The receptor comes from a human donor in good health (CMV status not recorded). Some clones in this sample may be carry-over from other donors' samples. Sequencing used PBMCs. The chain is built from TRBV28 and TRBJ1-5; D perhaps matches TRBD1 (5 bases). This CDR3 reads CASSLLRGGNDQPQHF. The DNA of the CDR3 is TGTGCCAGCAGTTTATTGAGGGGAGGGAACGATCAGCCCCAGCATTTT.